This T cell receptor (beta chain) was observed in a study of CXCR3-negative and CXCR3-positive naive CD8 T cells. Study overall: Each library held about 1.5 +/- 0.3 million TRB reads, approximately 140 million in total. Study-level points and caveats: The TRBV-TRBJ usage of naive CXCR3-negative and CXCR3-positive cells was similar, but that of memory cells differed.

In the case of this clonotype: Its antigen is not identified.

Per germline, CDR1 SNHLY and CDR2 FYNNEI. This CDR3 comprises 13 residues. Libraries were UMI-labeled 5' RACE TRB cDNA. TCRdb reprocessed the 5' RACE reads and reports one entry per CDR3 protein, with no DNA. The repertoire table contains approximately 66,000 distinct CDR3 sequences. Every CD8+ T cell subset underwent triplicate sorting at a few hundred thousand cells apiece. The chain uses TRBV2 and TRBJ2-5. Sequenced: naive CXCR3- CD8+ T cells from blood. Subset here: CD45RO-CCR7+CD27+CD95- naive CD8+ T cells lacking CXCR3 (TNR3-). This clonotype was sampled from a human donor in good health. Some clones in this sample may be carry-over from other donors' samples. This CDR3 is CASGRGFQETQYF.